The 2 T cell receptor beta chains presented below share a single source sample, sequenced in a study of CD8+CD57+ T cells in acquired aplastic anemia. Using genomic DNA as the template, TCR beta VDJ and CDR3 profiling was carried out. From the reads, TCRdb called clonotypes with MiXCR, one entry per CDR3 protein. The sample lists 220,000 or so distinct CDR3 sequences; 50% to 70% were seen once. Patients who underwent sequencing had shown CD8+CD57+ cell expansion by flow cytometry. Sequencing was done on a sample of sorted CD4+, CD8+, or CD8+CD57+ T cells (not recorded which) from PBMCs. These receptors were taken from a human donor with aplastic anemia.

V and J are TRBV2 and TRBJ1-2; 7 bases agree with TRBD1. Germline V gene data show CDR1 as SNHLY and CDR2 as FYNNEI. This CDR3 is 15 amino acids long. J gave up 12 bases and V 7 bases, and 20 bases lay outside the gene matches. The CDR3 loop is CASTRASTGVLANTF. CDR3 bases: TGTGCCAGCACCAGAGCCAGTACAGGGGTACTTGCGAACACCTTC.

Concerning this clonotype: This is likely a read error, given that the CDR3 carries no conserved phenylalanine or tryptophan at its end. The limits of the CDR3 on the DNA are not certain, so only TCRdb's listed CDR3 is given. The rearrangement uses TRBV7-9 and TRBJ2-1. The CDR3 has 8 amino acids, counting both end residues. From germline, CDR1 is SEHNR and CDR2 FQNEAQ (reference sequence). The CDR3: CASSLAPN.